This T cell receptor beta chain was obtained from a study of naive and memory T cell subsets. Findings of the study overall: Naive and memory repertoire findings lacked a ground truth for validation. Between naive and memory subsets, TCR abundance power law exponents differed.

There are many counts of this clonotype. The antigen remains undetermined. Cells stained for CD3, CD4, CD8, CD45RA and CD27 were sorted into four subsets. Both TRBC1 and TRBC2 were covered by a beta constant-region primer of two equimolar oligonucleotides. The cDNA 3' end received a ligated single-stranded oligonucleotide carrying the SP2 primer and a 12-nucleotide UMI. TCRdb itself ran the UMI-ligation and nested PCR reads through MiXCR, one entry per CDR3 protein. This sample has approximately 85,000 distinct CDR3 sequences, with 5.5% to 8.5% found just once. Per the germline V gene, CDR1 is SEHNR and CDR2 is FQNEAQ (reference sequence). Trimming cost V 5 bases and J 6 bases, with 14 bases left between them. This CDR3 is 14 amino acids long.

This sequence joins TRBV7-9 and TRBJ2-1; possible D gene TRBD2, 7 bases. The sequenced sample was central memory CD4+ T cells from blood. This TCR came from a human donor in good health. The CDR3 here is CASSGGALGNEQFF. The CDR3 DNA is TGTGCCAGCAGCGGGGGGGCTCTGGGCAATGAGCAGTTCTTC.